This TCR beta chain is from a study of early T cells in non-severe SARS-CoV-2 infection. The germline gives CDR1 SQVTM, CDR2 ANQGSEA. Trimming shortened V by 1 base and J by 0 bases, and 7 bases separated the two germline ends. The length of the CDR3 is 13 residues. TCRdb redid the calling of the 5' RACE reads with MiXCR, one entry per CDR3 protein. The data show about 83,000 distinct CDR3 sequences, 12% to 15% seen once. The clonotype comes from an adult who was a healthcare worker with PCR-confirmed SARS-CoV-2 infection or an uninfected control (not recorded which). Specimen: whole blood. The chain uses TRBV29-1 and TRBJ2-7; no clear D gene. This CDR3 is CSVEAVNSYEQYF. The CDR3 DNA is TGCAGCGTTGAAGCAGTCAACTCCTACGAGCAGTACTTC.